Included here is one TCR beta chain sequence, with context. The sample originates from a study of beta chain features in type 1 diabetes. Study at large: Across every sample, around 100,000,000 sorted cells were examined in total.

TCRB transcripts that were expressed got sequenced, as all of the isolated RNA had been reverse transcribed. Using immunoSEQ multiplex PCR, the repertoire was profiled, and TCRdb retains in-frame clones only, with some absent. The data contain under 950,000 clones, 15% to 20% of them singletons. CD45RO/CCR7/CD25/CD127/CD95/CD27 sorting isolated CD4+ naive, central memory, regulatory and stem cell-like memory cells. With 3 bases removed from V and 1 base from J, the gap between germline ends came to 9 bases. The CDR3 consists of 14 residues. Per the germline V gene, CDR1 is MDHEN and CDR2 is SYDVKM. Sequencing input: naive CD4+ T cells from blood. The chain employs TRBV28 and TRBJ1-1; D call uncertain. The source of this sequence is a woman aged 18-29 years in good health. CDR3 region: CASSFLVRNTEAFF. CDR3 nucleotide sequence: TGTGCCAGCAGTTTCCTAGTGCGGAACACTGAAGCTTTCTTT.